This is a list of T cell receptor beta chains from one sample in a study of PD-L1 blockade in urothelial cancer. The method was immunoSEQ multiplex PCR; TCRdb's version includes in-frame clones alone and lacks a portion of them. The data show approximately 15,000 clones, 87% seen once. Specimen: PBMCs, collected around atezolizumab (anti-PD-L1) treatment. These receptors originate from a man aged 50-60 years with urothelial cancer. The CDR3 runs from the conserved cysteine through the conserved F or W. Fields, in order: CDR3 DNA, CDR3 protein, CDR3 length, J gene, V gene, D gene, clone size. The D gene is left open where the match is weak. Where a row states a size, it is once, few, many or the class of an expanded clone; other rows omit it.

CDR3nt: TGTGCCAGCAGTGGGTTCAGCGGGGGAATTGGGGAGACCCAGTACTTC
CDR3aa: CASSGFSGGIGETQYF
len: 16
j_gene: TRBJ2-5
v_gene: TRBV6-1
d_gene: TRBD2
abundance: .

CDR3nt: TGCGCCAGCAGCCAGTTGGATTTGGGACTAGCGGGAGGGCGTGAGCAGTACTTC
CDR3aa: CASSQLDLGLAGGREQYF
len: 18
j_gene: TRBJ2-7
v_gene: TRBV4-1
d_gene: TRBD2
abundance: .

CDR3nt: TGTGCCTGGAGTGTACAGTACACCGGGGAGCTGTTTTTT
CDR3aa: CAWSVQYTGELFF
len: 13
j_gene: TRBJ2-2
v_gene: TRBV30
d_gene: .
abundance: .

CDR3nt: TGTGCCAGCAGCCCCGCGAGCGGGGGGGCGGGAGATACGCAGTATTTT
CDR3aa: CASSPASGGAGDTQYF
len: 16
j_gene: TRBJ2-3
v_gene: TRBV9
d_gene: TRBD2
abundance: .

CDR3nt: TGTGCCAGCAGCTTAGCACAGGGGGACTACGAGCAGTACTTC
CDR3aa: CASSLAQGDYEQYF
len: 14
j_gene: TRBJ2-7
v_gene: TRBV7-9
d_gene: TRBD1
abundance: .

CDR3nt: TGTGCCAGTAGTGACACGAACACCGGGGAGCTGTTTTTT
CDR3aa: CASSDTNTGELFF
len: 13
j_gene: TRBJ2-2
v_gene: TRBV19
d_gene: .
abundance: .

CDR3nt: TGTGCCAGCAGCTTGGTACAGGGTGCAGAGGGCTACACCTTC
CDR3aa: CASSLVQGAEGYTF
len: 14
j_gene: TRBJ1-2
v_gene: TRBV5-4
d_gene: .
abundance: .

CDR3nt: TGTGCCAGCAGTTCCCGGGACAATCAGCCCCAGCATTTT
CDR3aa: CASSSRDNQPQHF
len: 13
j_gene: TRBJ1-5
v_gene: TRBV6-6
d_gene: .
abundance: .

CDR3nt: TGTGCCTGGAGAAGGACTTTAAAGGCCTACAATGAGCAGTTCTTC
CDR3aa: CAWRRTLKAYNEQFF
len: 15
j_gene: TRBJ2-1
v_gene: TRBV30
d_gene: .
abundance: .

CDR3nt: TGCGCCAGCAGCTTCCAGGGGGCGAGAGATACGCAGTATTTT
CDR3aa: CASSFQGARDTQYF
len: 14
j_gene: TRBJ2-3
v_gene: TRBV5-1
d_gene: TRBD1
abundance: .

CDR3nt: TGCAGCGTTCCGGGACAGGGGAAGCATGGCTACACCTTC
CDR3aa: CSVPGQGKHGYTF
len: 13
j_gene: TRBJ1-2
v_gene: TRBV29-1
d_gene: TRBD1
abundance: .

CDR3nt: TGTGCCAGCAGCTTAGACCGGGACACTGAAGCTTTCTTT
CDR3aa: CASSLDRDTEAFF
len: 13
j_gene: TRBJ1-1
v_gene: TRBV7-2
d_gene: .
abundance: .

CDR3nt: TGTGCCAGCAGTTTATACTATCAGCTCACAGATACGCAGTATTTT
CDR3aa: CASSLYYQLTDTQYF
len: 15
j_gene: TRBJ2-3
v_gene: TRBV27
d_gene: .
abundance: once

CDR3nt: TGCGCCAGCAGCCTCACCCGGACAGGGGGCTTAGATACGCAGTATTTT
CDR3aa: CASSLTRTGGLDTQYF
len: 16
j_gene: TRBJ2-3
v_gene: TRBV4-1
d_gene: TRBD1
abundance: .

CDR3nt: TGTGCCTTGGCCGGGGGGCCAGGGAGCGAGCAGTACTTC
CDR3aa: CALAGGPGSEQYF
len: 13
j_gene: TRBJ2-7
v_gene: TRBV30
d_gene: .
abundance: .

CDR3nt: TGTGCCAGCAGCCTAGCGGGCACAGATACGCAGTATTTT
CDR3aa: CASSLAGTDTQYF
len: 13
j_gene: TRBJ2-3
v_gene: TRBV2
d_gene: TRBD2
abundance: .

CDR3nt: TGTGCCAGCAGGTGGGACAGATTGAGCAATCAGCCCCAGCATTTT
CDR3aa: CASRWDRLSNQPQHF
len: 15
j_gene: TRBJ1-5
v_gene: TRBV28
d_gene: TRBD1
abundance: large

CDR3nt: TGTGCCATCACCAATACCTTGGGACAGTCGGAGACCCAGTACTTC
CDR3aa: CAITNTLGQSETQYF
len: 15
j_gene: TRBJ2-5
v_gene: TRBV10-3
d_gene: TRBD1
abundance: .

CDR3nt: TGTGCCAGCAGCGGGGGAATGCGCGGGACAGGGACCCACGAGCAGTACTTC
CDR3aa: CASSGGMRGTGTHEQYF
len: 17
j_gene: TRBJ2-7
v_gene: TRBV11-2
d_gene: TRBD1
abundance: few

CDR3nt: TGTGCCAGTAGTATAGATTTGAGAACAGATACGCAGTATTTT
CDR3aa: CASSIDLRTDTQYF
len: 14
j_gene: TRBJ2-3
v_gene: TRBV19
d_gene: .
abundance: .

CDR3nt: TGTGCCAGCAGTTTATCCGACCCGGGTCGCGTCGGGCAGTACTTC
CDR3aa: CASSLSDPGRVGQYF
len: 15
j_gene: TRBJ2-7
v_gene: TRBV27
d_gene: .
abundance: .

CDR3nt: TGTGCCAGCTCACCGGACAGGAGCTATGGCTACACCTTC
CDR3aa: CASSPDRSYGYTF
len: 13
j_gene: TRBJ1-2
v_gene: TRBV18
d_gene: TRBD1
abundance: .

CDR3nt: TGTGCCAGCAGCTTAGATTCGGTAGCCGGGAATGAGCAGTTCTTC
CDR3aa: CASSLDSVAGNEQFF
len: 15
j_gene: TRBJ2-1
v_gene: TRBV11-2
d_gene: .
abundance: .

CDR3nt: TGTGCCAGTAGGACCAGGATGGGGGGCTCCTACAATGAGCAGTTCTTC
CDR3aa: CASRTRMGGSYNEQFF
len: 16
j_gene: TRBJ2-1
v_gene: TRBV19
d_gene: .
abundance: .

CDR3nt: TGTGCCAGCAGTCCGGGACAGGACAATTCACCCCTCCACTTT
CDR3aa: CASSPGQDNSPLHF
len: 14
j_gene: TRBJ1-6
v_gene: TRBV6-4
d_gene: TRBD1
abundance: .

CDR3nt: TGTGCCAGCAGCAACATCTACCGGGGTAATTCACCCCTCCACTTT
CDR3aa: CASSNIYRGNSPLHF
len: 15
j_gene: TRBJ1-6
v_gene: TRBV21-1
d_gene: .
abundance: .

CDR3nt: TGCGCCAGCAGCATGACTAGCGGGCTGGGGAAAACCTACGAGCAGTACTTC
CDR3aa: CASSMTSGLGKTYEQYF
len: 17
j_gene: TRBJ2-7
v_gene: TRBV5-1
d_gene: TRBD2
abundance: .

CDR3nt: TGTGCCAGCAGCGTAGTGGTAGCGGGAGTTACCGGGGAGCTGTTTTTT
CDR3aa: CASSVVVAGVTGELFF
len: 16
j_gene: TRBJ2-2
v_gene: TRBV9
d_gene: TRBD2
abundance: few

CDR3nt: TGTGCCAGCAGCTTCGGGGTCAGGGGGGATTCTGGCTACACCTTC
CDR3aa: CASSFGVRGDSGYTF
len: 15
j_gene: TRBJ1-2
v_gene: TRBV7-9
d_gene: TRBD1
abundance: .

CDR3nt: TGTGCCAGCAGCGTAACGCAGGGGCCCTATGGCTACACCTTC
CDR3aa: CASSVTQGPYGYTF
len: 14
j_gene: TRBJ1-2
v_gene: TRBV9
d_gene: .
abundance: .

CDR3nt: TGTGCCAGCAGCCTAGCCCCCGGGAACACCGGGGAGCTGTTTTTT
CDR3aa: CASSLAPGNTGELFF
len: 15
j_gene: TRBJ2-2
v_gene: TRBV5-4
d_gene: .
abundance: once

CDR3nt: TGTGCCGCGCCGCTCTACAATGAGCAGTTCTTC
CDR3aa: CAAPLYNEQFF
len: 11
j_gene: TRBJ2-1
v_gene: TRBV6-1
d_gene: .
abundance: .

CDR3nt: TGTGCCAGCAGCGTAGGGACAGGGGCCCTCGGTCAGCCCCAGCATTTT
CDR3aa: CASSVGTGALGQPQHF
len: 16
j_gene: TRBJ1-5
v_gene: TRBV9
d_gene: TRBD1
abundance: .